This T cell receptor (beta chain) was recorded in a study of blood T cell repertoires in COVID-19. Turning to the study itself: T cells, B-cell-depleted T cells, or PBMCs provided the cDNA or gDNA that served as material.

Profiled with immunoSEQ multiplex PCR; TCRdb holds only in-frame clones, not every one. Of 40,000 to 60,000 clones in the sample, 84% were seen once. Germline V lookup: CDR1 SEHNR, CDR2 FQNEAQ (reference sequence). V was shortened by 0 bases and J by 7 bases, with 13 bases between the two germline ends. The CDR3 contains 14 residues. The chain couples TRBV7-9 to TRBJ2-7, with D tentatively TRBD2 (5 bases). The TCR sequence derives from a human donor in a cohort sampled during active COVID-19. What was sequenced was peripheral blood. The CDR3 here is CASSLATARREQYF. The CDR3 DNA is TGTGCCAGCAGCTTAGCGACCGCCAGGAGGGAGCAGTACTTC.